The rows below give T cell receptor beta chains drawn from one sample of a study of TIL therapy for anti-PD-1-resistant metastatic lung cancer. Method: immunoSEQ multiplex PCR; TCRdb's copy keeps in-frame clones and lacks some. This table holds approximately 10,000 clones, 80% found once. The material was blood, obtained at baseline. The source is a person aged 25 to 85 with non-small cell lung cancer. The CDR3 runs from the conserved cysteine through the conserved F or W. A D gene is named only where the DNA matches it firmly. Expanded clones are given a class, and other clones once, few, many or no size at all.

D gene,V gene,J gene,clone size,CDR3 DNA,CDR3 protein
TRBD2,TRBV5-4,TRBJ2-6,once,TGTGCCAGCAGCTTGCCAGAAGGGGCGGGAGGGCGCGTCCTGACTTTC,CASSLPEGAGGRVLTF
NA,TRBV10-1,TRBJ2-5,NA,TGCGCCAGCAGTGCCTCCGACGAGAGTCGAGAGACCCAGTACTTC,CASSASDESRETQYF
NA,TRBV5-4,TRBJ2-7,NA,TGTGCCAGCAGCTTGGCGAGACAACCCTACGAGCAGTACTTC,CASSLARQPYEQYF
NA,TRBV6-4,TRBJ2-1,NA,TGTGCCAGCAGTGACCGACTAGGGGATGAGCAGTTCTTC,CASSDRLGDEQFF
NA,TRBV5-1,TRBJ1-2,NA,TGCGCCAGCAGCAGTTCGGGACAAAGGTATGGCTACACCTTC,CASSSSGQRYGYTF
TRBD2,TRBV4-3,TRBJ2-1,few,TGCGCCAGCAGCCAAGGTATAGCGGGAGAGGACAATGAGCAGTTCTTC,CASSQGIAGEDNEQFF
TRBD2,TRBV29-1,TRBJ2-7,NA,TGCAGCGTTGGGGGACTAGCGGGAGGCGAGCAGTACTTC,CSVGGLAGGEQYF
NA,TRBV15,TRBJ2-7,NA,TGTGCCACCAGCAGAGACAGATACGAGCAGTACTTC,CATSRDRYEQYF
NA,TRBV19,TRBJ1-2,NA,TGTGCCAGTAGTATAGAACAGCCGACAAGTGGCTACACCTTC,CASSIEQPTSGYTF
TRBD2,TRBV10-1,TRBJ2-3,NA,TGCGCCAGCAACGAAGGACTAGCGGGCACAGATACGCAGTATTTT,CASNEGLAGTDTQYF
TRBD2,TRBV19,TRBJ2-7,NA,TGTGCCAGTAGTATGACTAGCGGGATTCTCTACGAGCAGTACTTC,CASSMTSGILYEQYF
NA,TRBV19,TRBJ2-5,NA,TGTGCCAGTCTTCGAGGGTTTGAGACCCAGTACTTC,CASLRGFETQYF
NA,TRBV7-9,TRBJ2-1,NA,TGTGCCAGCAGCCCCCCGGGCGGGGACTACAATGAGCAGTTCTTC,CASSPPGGDYNEQFF
NA,TRBV25-1,TRBJ1-1,NA,TGTGCCAGCAGTGAAAAGCAGACGGTGAACACTGAAGCTTTCTTT,CASSEKQTVNTEAFF
NA,TRBV21-1,TRBJ1-5,NA,TGTGCCAGCAGCAAACGTGAGGGACAGGGCAATCAGCCCCAGCATTTT,CASSKREGQGNQPQHF
NA,TRBV29-1,TRBJ2-2,NA,TGCAGCGTTGCGGTAGCTACCGCCGGGGAGCTGTTTTTT,CSVAVATAGELFF
TRBD1,TRBV27,TRBJ1-4,NA,TGTGCCTGCAGGGAGGGGGCTGCGACTAATGAAAAACTGTTTTTT,CACREGAATNEKLFF
TRBD1,TRBV6-4,TRBJ1-2,NA,TGTGCCAGCAGTGTAACCGGGACAGGGGACTATGGCTACACCTTC,CASSVTGTGDYGYTF
NA,TRBV11-2,TRBJ2-7,NA,TGTGCCAGCAGCTACCCAGACAGCTACCCCTCCTACGAGCAGTACTTC,CASSYPDSYPSYEQYF
TRBD1,TRBV19,TRBJ1-6,NA,TGTGCCAGTAGTATTGCCGGGGACAGGCGAGGTGCACCCCTCCACTTT,CASSIAGDRRGAPLHF
TRBD2,TRBV7-6,TRBJ2-1,NA,TGTGCCAGCATCCCTTCTAGCGGGGTCTACAATGAGCAGTTCTTC,CASIPSSGVYNEQFF
TRBD1,TRBV15,TRBJ1-3,NA,TGTGCCACCAGCGGGGGACAGGGGGCTTCTGGAAACACCATATATTTT,CATSGGQGASGNTIYF
NA,TRBV6-1,TRBJ2-3,once,TGTGCCAGCAGCGAGGTCTTCACAGATACGCAGTATTTT,CASSEVFTDTQYF
NA,TRBV28,TRBJ2-7,NA,TGTGCCAGCAGTGTACAGGGTAACGAGCAGTACTTC,CASSVQGNEQYF
TRBD2,TRBV18,TRBJ2-1,NA,TGTGCCAGCTCAGGACTAGCGGCGGGCTCCTACAATGAGCAGTTCTTC,CASSGLAAGSYNEQFF
TRBD2,TRBV7-9,TRBJ2-1,NA,TGCGCCAGCAGCCGCGGACTAGCGGGAGAGGACAATGAGCAGTTCTTC,CASSRGLAGEDNEQFF
NA,TRBV7-9,TRBJ2-7,NA,TGTGCCAGCAGCTTAGCGGAGTACGAGCAGTACTTC,CASSLAEYEQYF
TRBD1,TRBV6-5,TRBJ1-2,few,TGTGCCAGCAGTTACCGGGACAGCTATGGCTACACCTTC,CASSYRDSYGYTF
NA,TRBV2,TRBJ1-2,few,TGTGCCAGCAGTGAGATTGGTTATGGCTACACCTTC,CASSEIGYGYTF
NA,TRBV7-6,TRBJ1-3,NA,TGTGCCAGCAGCTTACGGGCCGGGACAAACTCTGGAAACACCATATATTTT,CASSLRAGTNSGNTIYF
TRBD2,TRBV5-1,TRBJ2-3,NA,TGCGCCAGCAGCCCCTTAGCGGGAACTAGCACAGATACGCAGTATTTT,CASSPLAGTSTDTQYF
NA,TRBV5-4,TRBJ2-5,NA,TGTGCCAGCAGCACCGACAAGGCAGAGACCCAGTACTTC,CASSTDKAETQYF
TRBD2,TRBV5-4,TRBJ2-7,NA,TGTGCCAGCAGCTTAGCGGGAGGGGTCTACGAGCAGTACTTC,CASSLAGGVYEQYF
TRBD2,TRBV12-5,TRBJ2-7,once,TGTGCTAGTGGTTTGCCACAGGGGACTAGCGCCTCCTACGAGCAGTACTTC,CASGLPQGTSASYEQYF
NA,TRBV5-1,TRBJ1-3,NA,TGCGCCAGCAGCTTGGCTAGCTCTGGAAACACCATATATTTT,CASSLASSGNTIYF
TRBD2,TRBV5-6,TRBJ2-1,NA,TGTGCCAGCAGCTTGTCGGTTACTAGCGGGTACAATGAGCAGTTCTTC,CASSLSVTSGYNEQFF
NA,TRBV19,TRBJ1-1,NA,TGTGCCAGTAGTCCCTACCGACAGATCCCAGGAGCTTTCTTT,CASSPYRQIPGAFF
NA,TRBV11-1,TRBJ2-7,NA,TGTGCCAGCAGCTTAGTCCCGGACACCTCCTACGAGCAGTACTTC,CASSLVPDTSYEQYF
NA,TRBV7-9,TRBJ2-1,NA,TGTGCCAGCAGCTCTAACAGGGGACGGGAGTTGAACTACAATGAGCAGTTCTTC,CASSSNRGRELNYNEQFF
NA,TRBV4-3,TRBJ1-4,NA,TGCGCCAGCAGCCAAGGGCAGGGGAATGAAAAACTGTTTTTT,CASSQGQGNEKLFF
NA,TRBV7-7,TRBJ2-1,NA,TGTGCCAGCAGCTTAGAGGTAGATCATGAGCAGTTCTTC,CASSLEVDHEQFF
NA,TRBV7-9,TRBJ2-7,NA,TGTGCCAGCAGCCCCGCCCAGAGGACAGCACCCGAGCAGTACTTC,CASSPAQRTAPEQYF
NA,TRBV27,TRBJ2-2,NA,TGTGCCAGCAGCCGCGGAAGGGGGGCTAACACCGGGGAGCTGTTTTTT,CASSRGRGANTGELFF
NA,TRBV2,TRBJ2-7,NA,TGTGCCAGCAGTGAACGGGGTCAAGGGACCTACGAGCAGTACTTC,CASSERGQGTYEQYF
TRBD2,TRBV2,TRBJ2-7,NA,TGTGCCAGCAGTAGAGGGACTAGCGGGGCCTACGAGCAGTACTTC,CASSRGTSGAYEQYF
TRBD2,TRBV19,TRBJ2-2,NA,TGTGCCAGTAGGCGCGGGAGCGCGAACACCGGGGAGCTGTTTTTT,CASRRGSANTGELFF
NA,TRBV19,TRBJ2-5,NA,TGTGCCAGTAGCGGGAGTGGCCAAGAGACCCAGTACTTC,CASSGSGQETQYF
NA,TRBV25-1,TRBJ2-3,NA,TGTGCCAGCAGTCGTTCCGCAAACACAGATACGCAGTATTTT,CASSRSANTDTQYF
TRBD1,TRBV19,TRBJ1-4,NA,TGTGCCAGTAGTTCGGGACAGGGGTGGGAAAAACTGTTTTTT,CASSSGQGWEKLFF
NA,TRBV6-5,TRBJ1-1,NA,TGTGCCAGCAGTTACGGGGGTATGAACACTGAAGCTTTCTTT,CASSYGGMNTEAFF